Presented here are 13 T cell receptor beta chains from one specimen sequenced in a study of cytomegalovirus exposure and HLA in healthy donors. It was with 60 Vbeta and 13 Jbeta primers that the PCR ran. Profiled with immunoSEQ multiplex PCR; TCRdb holds only in-frame clones, not every one. The sample carries around 120,000 clones, 70% to 80% recorded once. Sequencing used PBMCs. The receptors stem from a woman aged 18 to 35 in good health and CMV-seronegative.

The J gene is TRBJ1-2, the V gene TRBV13; 8 bases are a match to TRBD1. This CDR3 is built from 17 residues. V was pared by 4 bases and J by 3 bases, with 13 bases of the junction left unmatched. Germline V gives CDR1 PRHDT, CDR2 FYEKMQ (reference sequence). The CDR3 reads CASSSRQGSLLHYGYTF. CDR3 in DNA: TGTGCCAGCAGCTCCCGACAGGGGTCTCTTTTGCACTATGGCTACACCTTC. Combining the CDR3 with reference TRBV13 and TRBJ1-2 gives the whole variable domain AAGVIQSPRHLIKEKRETATLKCYPIPRHDTVYWYQQGPGQDPQFLISFYEKMQSDKGSIPDRFSAQQFSDYHSELNMSSLELGDSALYFCASSSRQGSLLHYGYTFGSGTRLTVV.

V gene TRBV2 combines with J gene TRBJ1-2; a weak D match, TRBD1 (5 bases). CDR1 is SNHLY and CDR2 is FYNNEI in the germline V gene. The CDR3 is 14 residues long. Trimming cost V 9 bases and J 1 base, with 15 bases left between them. The CDR3 coding sequence is TGTGCCAGTGGGCCGTCGGGGGATAACTATGGCTACACCTTC. This translates into CASGPSGDNYGYTF.

The chain combines TRBV6-1 with TRBJ1-5; 8 bases are shared with TRBD1. This CDR3 spans 15 amino acids. Losses at the gene ends were 2 bases for V and 7 bases for J; bases not matched to a gene: 7. Germline V lookup: CDR1 MNHNS, CDR2 SASEGT. The CDR3: CASSELSRGRQPQHF. The CDR3 DNA reads as TGTGCCAGCAGTGAACTCAGCAGGGGGCGACAGCCCCAGCATTTT.

CDR3: CSLGDNQPQHF. CDR3 nucleotides: TGCAGTCTAGGAGATAATCAGCCCCAGCATTTT. The chain employs TRBV20-1 and TRBJ1-5, with D unclear. V dropped 8 bases and J dropped 4 bases, with 9 bases sitting between them. The CDR3 sequence is 11 residues long. Germline-derived CDR1 and CDR2 are DFQATT and SNEGSKA (reference sequence).

This clone came up once. The rearrangement uses TRBV5-8 and TRBJ2-3, with D possibly matching TRBD1 (6 bases). The CDR3 runs 14 residues. CDR1 is SGHTS and CDR2 is YDEGEE in the germline V gene. V lost 4 bases, J lost 9 bases, and 18 bases lay in between. The CDR3 sequence is CASSPTLTGLTQYF. The CDR3 region has the DNA TGTGCCAGCAGCCCGACCCTGACAGGTCTCACGCAGTATTTT.

The chain is built from TRBV13 and TRBJ1-1, with TRBD1 identical over 8 bases. The CDR3 runs to 14 residues. Germline loops: CDR1 PRHDT, CDR2 FYEKMQ (reference sequence). Germline trimming cut 5 bases from V and 4 bases from J; bases unmatched to any gene: 6. The CDR3 nucleotides read TGTGCCAGCAGCCCGGACAGGGCAAGCACTGAAGCTTTCTTT. Translation gives CASSPDRASTEAFF. Supplemented by reference TRBV13 and TRBJ1-1, the full variable domain reads AAGVIQSPRHLIKEKRETATLKCYPIPRHDTVYWYQQGPGQDPQFLISFYEKMQSDKGSIPDRFSAQQFSDYHSELNMSSLELGDSALYFCASSPDRASTEAFFGQGTRLTVV.

The chain couples TRBV4-1 to TRBJ2-2, with 8 bases fitting TRBD1. Germline loops: CDR1 MGHRA, CDR2 YSYEKL. V gave up 6 bases and J gave up 0 bases; unmatched junction bases: 12. This CDR3 has 18 amino acids. The chain's CDR3 is CASRQRYDRGTNTGELFF. CDR3 DNA: TGCGCCAGCAGACAAAGATATGACAGGGGCACGAACACCGGGGAGCTGTTTTTT.

The genes are TRBV7-9 and TRBJ2-7; 7 bases fit TRBD2. The CDR3 runs to 13 residues. Germline loops: CDR1 SEHNR, CDR2 FQNEAQ (reference sequence). V shed 5 bases and J 2 bases; nucleotides not matched to a gene: 3. This CDR3 reads CASSPGGTYEQYF. CDR3 DNA: TGTGCCAGCAGCCCGGGGGGTACCTACGAGCAGTACTTC.

This rearrangement joins TRBV2 to TRBJ2-2; D unresolved. V lost 3 bases to trimming and J lost 4 bases, with 9 bases between them. Per the germline V gene, CDR1 is SNHLY and CDR2 is FYNNEI. CDR3 length: 14 residues. CDR3 sequence reads: CASSENLPTGELFF. The CDR3 DNA reads as TGTGCCAGCAGTGAGAATCTACCCACCGGGGAGCTGTTTTTT.

The rearrangement uses TRBV5-4 and TRBJ2-6, with TRBD2 matching 7 bases. V trimming: 4 bases; J trimming: 0 bases; junction bases outside the gene matches: 7. CDR3 size: 17 residues. Germline values: CDR1 SGHNT, CDR2 YYREEE (reference sequence). DNA of the CDR3: TGTGCCAGCAGCCACGCAGGCGGGAGCTCTGGGGCCAACGTCCTGACTTTC. Encoded protein: CASSHAGGSSGANVLTF.

The rearrangement uses TRBV5-6 and TRBJ1-2; 11 bases fit TRBD1. With 4 bases clipped from V and 4 bases from J, the junction kept 12 bases outside the gene matches. Per germline, CDR1 SGHDT and CDR2 YYEEEE. This CDR3 comprises 17 residues. CDR3 DNA sequence: TGTGCCAGCAGCATTCGGACAGGGGGCTTTAGTAGCTATGGCTACACCTTC. Translated: CASSIRTGGFSSYGYTF.

The CDR3 nucleotides read TGTGCCAGCAGTGATGGCGGATATCTTTACGAGCAGTACTTC. This translates into CASSDGGYLYEQYF. The rearrangement uses TRBV6-1 and TRBJ2-7; D gene unclear. V lost 3 bases and J lost 4, with 13 bases in between. CDR1 MNHNS and CDR2 SASEGT come from the germline V gene. This CDR3 is 14 amino acids long.

The chain joins TRBV5-4 to TRBJ2-1; 9 nucleotides line up with TRBD2. The ends lost 4 bases at V and 5 bases at J; junction bases unmatched: 10. CDR3 length equals 16 residues. CDR1 SGHNT and CDR2 YYREEE come from the germline V gene (reference sequence). CDR3 sequence: CASSGSRQRGDNEQFF. As DNA, the CDR3 is TGTGCCAGCAGCGGCTCCAGACAGCGGGGGGACAATGAGCAGTTCTTC.